Listed below are T cell receptor beta chains from one sample, sequenced in a study of CD8 T cells in ankylosing spondylitis. MiXCR, applied by TCRdb to the 5' RACE reads, yields one record per CDR3 protein. This table has a few hundred thousand distinct CDR3 sequences, about a fifth appearing once. The sequenced sample was blood, either unsorted or a sorted T cell fraction (not recorded which). Source of these receptors: a male donor with ankylosing spondylitis. The CDR3 runs from the conserved cysteine through the conserved F or W. D genes are given only for firm matches. The size field is filled for only some rows; it gives once, few, many or a size class.

length	D	V	J	size	DNA	CDR3
15	.	TRBV27	TRBJ2-1	few	TGTGCCAGCAGTTCCAGGACAGGGAGGGAGGACGAGCAGTTCTTC	CASSSRTGREDEQFF
15	.	TRBV6-5	TRBJ1-3	few	TGTGCCAGCAGTTCAGGGTCACCTTCTGGAAACACCATATATTTT	CASSSGSPSGNTIYF
12	.	TRBV5-6	TRBJ2-1	once	TGTGCCAGCAGCCCGGGGGGCGCCGAGCAGTTCTTC	CASSPGGAEQFF
15	.	TRBV7-2	TRBJ1-2	few	TGTGCCAGCAGCTTCCACAGGGAGGGTAACTATGGCTACACCTTC	CASSFHREGNYGYTF
15	.	TRBV11-2	TRBJ2-5	few	TGTGCCAGCAGCTTGAGTGGGTCCTCCCAAGAGACCCAGTACTTC	CASSLSGSSQETQYF
13	TRBD2	TRBV14	TRBJ2-1	few	TGTGCCAGCAGCCGGGGGGGATGGTATGAGCAGTTCTTC	CASSRGGWYEQFF
17	TRBD2	TRBV2	TRBJ2-3	.	TGTGCCAGCCAGCTGAGGACTAGCGGGAGAGGCACAGATACGCAGTATTTT	CASQLRTSGRGTDTQYF
15	.	TRBV20-1	TRBJ2-3	.	TGCAGTGCTAGCAATAAGGGACCATGGGCTGATACGCAGTATTTT	CSASNKGPWADTQYF
15	TRBD1	TRBV28	TRBJ1-6	few	TGTGCCAGCAGTTTACCGGGACAGGGGGATTCACCCCTCCACTTT	CASSLPGQGDSPLHF
12	.	TRBV12-3/TRBV12-4	TRBJ2-7	.	TGTGCCAGCAGCGCCTCGGGCCGGGAGCAGTACTTC	CASSASGREQYF